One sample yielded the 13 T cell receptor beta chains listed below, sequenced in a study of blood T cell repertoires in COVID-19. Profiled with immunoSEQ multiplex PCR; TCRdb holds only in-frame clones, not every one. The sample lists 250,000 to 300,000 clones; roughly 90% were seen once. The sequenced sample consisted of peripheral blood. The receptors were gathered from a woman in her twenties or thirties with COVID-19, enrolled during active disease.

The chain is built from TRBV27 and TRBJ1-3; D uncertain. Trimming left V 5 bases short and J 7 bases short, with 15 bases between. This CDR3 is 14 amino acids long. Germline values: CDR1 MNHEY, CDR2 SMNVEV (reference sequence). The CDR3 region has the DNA TGTGCCAGCAGTCCGGACTCTCCCCGCAACACCATATATTTT. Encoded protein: CASSPDSPRNTIYF.

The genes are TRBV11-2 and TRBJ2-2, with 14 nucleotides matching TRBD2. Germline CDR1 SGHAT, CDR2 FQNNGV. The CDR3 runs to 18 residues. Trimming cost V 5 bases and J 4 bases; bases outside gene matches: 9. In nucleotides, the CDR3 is TGTGCCAGCAGCCGACTAGCCGGGACTAGCGGGAGCACCGGGGAGCTGTTTTTT. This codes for CASSRLAGTSGSTGELFF.

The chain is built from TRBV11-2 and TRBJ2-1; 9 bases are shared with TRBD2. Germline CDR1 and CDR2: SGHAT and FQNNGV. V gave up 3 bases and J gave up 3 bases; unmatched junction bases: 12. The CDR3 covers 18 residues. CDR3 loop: CASSLGLATTGSYNEQFF. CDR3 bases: TGTGCCAGCAGCTTGGGACTAGCTACTACAGGGAGCTACAATGAGCAGTTCTTC.

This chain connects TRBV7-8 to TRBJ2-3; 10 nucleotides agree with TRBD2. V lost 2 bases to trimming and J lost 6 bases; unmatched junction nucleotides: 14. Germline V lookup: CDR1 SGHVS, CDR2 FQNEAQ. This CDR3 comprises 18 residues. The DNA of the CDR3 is TGTGCCAGCAGCTTAAGCCCTTTCCTAGCGGGAGTCGGGGATACGCAGTATTTT. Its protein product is CASSLSPFLAGVGDTQYF.

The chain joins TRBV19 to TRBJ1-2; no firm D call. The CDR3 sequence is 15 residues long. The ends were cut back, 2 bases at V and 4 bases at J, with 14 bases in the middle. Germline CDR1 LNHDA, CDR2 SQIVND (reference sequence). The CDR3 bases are TGTGCCAGTAGTATATCGGGATCGGGGTTCTATGGCTACACCTTC. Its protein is CASSISGSGFYGYTF.

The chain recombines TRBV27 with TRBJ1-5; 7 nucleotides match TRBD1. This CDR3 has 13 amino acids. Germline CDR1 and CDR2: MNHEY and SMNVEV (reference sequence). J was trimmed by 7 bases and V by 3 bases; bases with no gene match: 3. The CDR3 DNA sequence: TGTGCCAGCAGTTTGGCAGGGGGGCAGCCCCAGCATTTT. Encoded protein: CASSLAGGQPQHF.

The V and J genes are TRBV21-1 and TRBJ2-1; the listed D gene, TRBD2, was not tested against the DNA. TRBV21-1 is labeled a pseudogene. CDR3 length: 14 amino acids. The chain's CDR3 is CASSKAGSYNEQFF. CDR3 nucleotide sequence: TGTGCCAGCAGCAAAGCCGGGTCCTACAATGAGCAGTTCTTC.

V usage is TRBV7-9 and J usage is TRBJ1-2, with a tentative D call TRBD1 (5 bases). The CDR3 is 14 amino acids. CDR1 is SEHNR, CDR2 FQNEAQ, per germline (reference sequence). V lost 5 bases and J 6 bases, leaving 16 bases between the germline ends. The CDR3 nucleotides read TGTGCCAGCAGCAAAAGGGACTTCTTGAATGGCTACACCTTC. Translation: CASSKRDFLNGYTF.

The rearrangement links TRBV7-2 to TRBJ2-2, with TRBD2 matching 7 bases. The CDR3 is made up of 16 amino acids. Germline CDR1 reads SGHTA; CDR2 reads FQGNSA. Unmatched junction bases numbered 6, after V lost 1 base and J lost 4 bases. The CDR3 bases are TGTGCCAGCAGCTTAGGTCCTAGCGGAGGCACCGGGGAGCTGTTTTTT. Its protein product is CASSLGPSGGTGELFF.

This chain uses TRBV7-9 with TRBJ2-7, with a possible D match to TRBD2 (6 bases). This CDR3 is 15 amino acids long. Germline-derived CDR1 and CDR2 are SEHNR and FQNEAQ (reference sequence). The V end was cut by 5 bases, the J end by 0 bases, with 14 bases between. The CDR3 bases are TGTGCCAGCAGCGCGCCGGGACTTCCCTCCTACGAGCAGTACTTC. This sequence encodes CASSAPGLPSYEQYF.

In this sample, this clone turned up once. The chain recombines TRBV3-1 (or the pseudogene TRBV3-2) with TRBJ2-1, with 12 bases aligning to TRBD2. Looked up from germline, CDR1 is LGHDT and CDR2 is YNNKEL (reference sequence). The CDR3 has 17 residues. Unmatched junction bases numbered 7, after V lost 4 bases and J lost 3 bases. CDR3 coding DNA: TGTGCCAGCAGCCCGACTAGCGGGAGACCCGGCTACAATGAGCAGTTCTTC. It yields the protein CASSPTSGRPGYNEQFF.

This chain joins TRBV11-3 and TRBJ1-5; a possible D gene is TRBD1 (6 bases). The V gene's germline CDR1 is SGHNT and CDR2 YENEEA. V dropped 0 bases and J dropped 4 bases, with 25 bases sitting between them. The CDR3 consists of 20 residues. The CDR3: CASSLDIRKGGVDHNQPQHF. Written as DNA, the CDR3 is TGTGCCAGCAGCTTAGATATAAGAAAGGGGGGGGTTGATCATAATCAGCCCCAGCATTTT.

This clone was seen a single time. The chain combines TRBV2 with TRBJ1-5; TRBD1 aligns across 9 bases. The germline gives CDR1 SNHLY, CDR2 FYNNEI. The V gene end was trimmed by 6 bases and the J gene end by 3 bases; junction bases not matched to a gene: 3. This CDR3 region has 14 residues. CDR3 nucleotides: TGTGCCAGCAGGGGGGACAGGGCCAATCAGCCCCAGCATTTT. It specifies CASRGDRANQPQHF. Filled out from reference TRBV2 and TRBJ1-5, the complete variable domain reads EPEVTQTPSHQVTQMGQEVILRCVPISNHLYFYWYRQILGQKVEFLVSFYNNEISEKSEIFDDQFSVERPDGSNFTLKIRSTKLEDSAMYFCASRGDRANQPQHFGDGTRLSIL.